This TCR beta chain originates from a study of T cells in Graves' hyperthyroidism and ophthalmopathy. V lost 7 bases, J lost 6 bases, and 16 bases lay in between. The CDR3 consists of 14 residues. Germline assignment: CDR1 SGDLS and CDR2 YYNGEE. RNA transcripts gave rise to amplified TCR beta CDR3 regions. First-round RT-PCR with HTBI primers amplified the TCR CDR3 region. Each CDR3 protein gets one entry after TCRdb re-called the multiplex PCR reads with MiXCR. This repertoire shows about 95,000 distinct CDR3 sequences, 40% found once; its top ten account for about 10%. This clonotype was observed a few times.

The TCR sequence derives from a woman in her 30s with Graves' hyperthyroidism. Specimen: peripheral blood or thyroid tissue (not recorded which). The V gene is TRBV9, the J gene TRBJ2-2; D perhaps matches TRBD2 (5 bases). The CDR3 reads CASSPQRESGELFF. The CDR3 DNA sequence: TGTGCCAGCTCACCACAGAGGGAGTCCGGGGAGCTGTTTTTT.